This T cell receptor beta chain was sequenced during a study of Ad26.COV2.S vaccination and SARS-CoV-2 variants. TCRdb keeps only in-frame clones here, not all; method: immunoSEQ multiplex PCR. The sample holds 300,000 to 400,000 clones, 85% to 90% seen once. Trimming took off 3 bases at V and 7 bases at J, with 12 bases between the two ends. The germline V gene has CDR1 LGHNA and CDR2 YSLEER. This CDR3 is built from 14 residues. In its sample, this clone was seen once. Treatment meaning: roughly 18 received Ad26.COV2.S at low or high dose, single or two shots; about 5 received placebo; per-sample allocation not given. The study sampled participants on day 63 after the first vaccine or placebo injection.

The sequence was collected from a person between 18 and 59 years old who received the Ad26.COV2.S COVID-19 vaccine or a placebo. The chain is built from TRBV4-3 and TRBJ2-2, with D uncertain. Sequences were derived from peripheral blood, sampled in a trial of Ad26.COV2.S vaccine versus placebo. The CDR3 sequence is CASSQGFPGGELFF. The CDR3 DNA reads as TGCGCCAGCAGCCAGGGATTCCCGGGCGGGGAGCTGTTTTTT.